A selection of T cell receptor beta chains follows, all from one sample in a study of blood T cells in healthy people across ages. TCRdb fed the 5' RACE reads into MiXCR, producing one record per CDR3 protein. The sample includes 540,000 or so distinct CDR3 sequences, around 48% of them seen just once. Sequences were obtained from blood. These receptor sequences come from an elderly man in good health. Each CDR3 is given with its conserved first and last residue. A D gene is named only where the DNA matches it firmly. Clone size is given for some rows only: seen once, a few or many times, or a class if the clone is expanded.

d_gene	abundance	v_gene	j_gene	CDR3nt	CDR3aa
.	.	TRBV9	TRBJ2-3	TGTGCCAGCAGCGTAGCCGTTGGCGGGGCGACAGATACGCAGTATTTT	CASSVAVGGATDTQYF
.	.	TRBV14	TRBJ2-1	TGTGCCAGCAGCCAATATCAATACCTCCGGGAGCAGTTCTTC	CASSQYQYLREQFF
.	.	TRBV28	TRBJ2-1	TGTGCCAGCAGTTACCTAAACCCGAGCCTACTAGCAGCGGCCTACAATGAGCAGTTCTTC	CASSYLNPSLLAAAYNEQFF
.	.	TRBV7-2	TRBJ1-1	TGTGCCAGCAGCTTAGGACTGCTTGAAGCTTTCTTT	CASSLGLLEAFF
TRBD2	.	TRBV20-1	TRBJ2-1	TGCAGCGCTCTAAGCGGGAGGCGATCCTACAATGAGCAGTTCTTC	CSALSGRRSYNEQFF
.	.	TRBV7-2	TRBJ1-3	TGTGCCAGCAGCCGTGCCTCTGGAAACACCATATATTTT	CASSRASGNTIYF
TRBD1	.	TRBV6-6	TRBJ1-1	TGTGCCAGCGGGGACAGGGCTAACACTGAAGCTTTCTTT	CASGDRANTEAFF
.	few	TRBV20-1	TRBJ2-5	TGCAGTGCTTCGCTAGTCCAAGAGACCCAGTACTTC	CSASLVQETQYF
TRBD1	.	TRBV2	TRBJ1-5	TGTGCCAGCAGCGATAGGACAGGGGGAAATCAGCCCCAGCATTTT	CASSDRTGGNQPQHF
.	.	TRBV16	TRBJ2-7	TGTGCCAGCAGCCATTCTAGTGCTGGGGCAATCTACGAGCAGTACTTC	CASSHSSAGAIYEQYF
TRBD1	.	TRBV29-1	TRBJ2-1	TGCAGCGCAAGCGACAGGGGCTTCAACAATGAGCAGTTCTTC	CSASDRGFNNEQFF
TRBD1	.	TRBV7-9	TRBJ2-1	TGTGCCAGCAGCCCCCGGGACAGGGCTTTCAAGGAGCAGTTCTTC	CASSPRDRAFKEQFF
.	few	TRBV5-1	TRBJ2-1	TGCGCCAGCAGCCCTAACCCCAACTCCTACAATGAGCAGTTCTTC	CASSPNPNSYNEQFF
.	.	TRBV12-3/TRBV12-4	TRBJ2-7	TGTGCCAGCAGTTACAGTAACTCCTACGAGCAGTACTTC	CASSYSNSYEQYF
.	many	TRBV6-5	TRBJ2-5	TGTGCCGCCCGGGGCCTCGTGGAGCAGTACTTC	CAARGLVEQYF
.	few	TRBV6-5	TRBJ2-2	TGTGCCAGCTGGCAACCATTCACCGGGGAGCTGTTTTTT	CASWQPFTGELFF
TRBD1	few	TRBV29-1	TRBJ2-3	TGCAGCGGCTCCGGGACAGCACGTACAGATACGCAGTATTTT	CSGSGTARTDTQYF
.	.	TRBV5-1	TRBJ2-1	TGCGCCAGCAGCTTGGGCGGTATCGACAATGAGCAGTTCTTC	CASSLGGIDNEQFF
.	.	TRBV7-3	TRBJ1-2	TGTGCCAGCAGCTTCGGGGGGCGACCCGGCTACACCTTC	CASSFGGRPGYTF
TRBD1	.	TRBV28	TRBJ1-5	TGTGCCAGCAGTTTGAGAACCGGGACAGTCCGACCTAATCAGCCCCAGCATTTT	CASSLRTGTVRPNQPQHF
.	few	TRBV29-1	TRBJ1-2	TGCAGCGTCTCCTCTCCGGGGGCGAACTATGGCTACACCTTC	CSVSSPGANYGYTF
.	.	TRBV5-6	TRBJ2-5	TGTGCCAGCAGCTTTGGGCTCGAAGCAGGAGAGACCCAGTACTTC	CASSFGLEAGETQYF
TRBD1	.	TRBV6-1	TRBJ1-4	TGTGCCAGCGGTGGACAGGGGGAGGGTGAAAAACTGTTTTTT	CASGGQGEGEKLFF
TRBD2	.	TRBV5-1	TRBJ2-1	TGCGCCAGCAGCTTGGGGCCTAGCGGGACACCCTCCTCCTACAATGAGCAGTTCTTC	CASSLGPSGTPSSYNEQFF
TRBD1	few	TRBV7-3	TRBJ2-1	TGTGCCAGCAGCCTCCTCCCCCGACAGGGTGAGCAGTTCTTC	CASSLLPRQGEQFF
.	.	TRBV5-6	TRBJ2-6	TGTGCCAGCCCAACAACTACTGGGGCCAACGTCCTGACTTTC	CASPTTTGANVLTF
TRBD2	.	TRBV4-2	TRBJ2-1	TGTGCCAGCAGCCAAACCGGGACTAGCGGGCACAATGAGCAGTTCTTC	CASSQTGTSGHNEQFF
TRBD1	.	TRBV2	TRBJ2-4	TGTGCCAGCAGCGGGACAGGGAACATTCAGTACTTC	CASSGTGNIQYF
.	few	TRBV6-6	TRBJ1-5	TGTGCCAGCGTTCCGGGGGCAGATAATCAGCCCCAGCATTTT	CASVPGADNQPQHF
.	.	TRBV28	TRBJ1-2	TGTGCCAGCGGCGACTCGAATAACTATGGCTACACCTTC	CASGDSNNYGYTF
.	few	TRBV20-1	TRBJ1-2	TGCAGTGCTAGTTCCGGTCGGGCCTATGGCTACACCTTC	CSASSGRAYGYTF
TRBD1	.	TRBV20-1	TRBJ2-7	TGCAGTGCCGGGACAGGGAACTACGAGCAGTACTTC	CSAGTGNYEQYF
.	.	TRBV7-2	TRBJ2-3	TGTGCCAGCAGCTTGCAGCTAGGCACAGATACGCAGTATTTT	CASSLQLGTDTQYF
TRBD2	few	TRBV7-9	TRBJ2-3	TGTGCCAGCAGCACTAGCGGCACAGATACGCAGTATTTT	CASSTSGTDTQYF
.	few	TRBV5-5	TRBJ2-7	TGTGCCAGCAGCTCTCTAGCGCCATACGAGCAGTACTTC	CASSSLAPYEQYF
TRBD2	.	TRBV19	TRBJ2-7	TGTGCCAGTAGTATGGGGCTAGCGGCAATATACGAGCAGTACTTC	CASSMGLAAIYEQYF
.	many	TRBV20-1	TRBJ2-5	TGCAGTGCTAGTACTCGCGGGGACCAAAGGACCCAGTACTTC	CSASTRGDQRTQYF
.	.	TRBV10-3	TRBJ1-1	TGTGCCATCAGTGAGGCGGGGGGCGGGAGCACTGAAGCTTTCTTT	CAISEAGGGSTEAFF
.	.	TRBV12-3/TRBV12-4	TRBJ2-1	TGTGCCAGCTGGGCATCCTACAATGAGCAGTTCTTC	CASWASYNEQFF